A single sample is the source of the 9 T cell receptor beta chains below, sequenced in a study of T-cell reconstitution after alpha-beta-depleted transplantation in children. Unique molecular identifiers were incorporated when the TCRbeta library was constructed. TCRdb re-called the PCR reads through MiXCR, storing one row per CDR3 protein. The sample consists of about 240,000 distinct CDR3 sequences, around 12% of them appearing once. This material consisted of PBMCs from the stem cell graft donor, taken from the stem cell graft. The receptors shown here come from a human donor who donated a stem cell graft to a child with acute lymphoblastic leukemia.

This clonotype occurred many times. V gene TRBV7-2 combines with J gene TRBJ2-2; D is unresolved. CDR1 SGHTA and CDR2 FQGNSA come from the germline V gene. The CDR3 spans 11 residues. In nucleotides, the CDR3 is TGTGCTAACTTCTGGACCGGGGAGCTGTTTTTT. It codes for CANFWTGELFF.

The V call is TRBV5-4, the J call TRBJ1-1; D gene ambiguous. Germline V gene lookup returns CDR1 SGHNT and CDR2 YYREEE (reference sequence). This CDR3 contains 12 residues. V lost 0 bases to trimming and J lost 7 bases, with 7 bases between them. The CDR3 bases are TGTGCCAGCAGCTTGGTGGTTGGTGAAGCTTTCTTT. This codes for CASSLVVGEAFF.

This clonotype was counted many times. V is TRBV10-3 and J is TRBJ1-2; 8 bases map to TRBD1. V gave up 3 bases and J gave up 12 bases; unmatched junction bases: 24. This CDR3 spans 18 amino acids. Looked up from germline, CDR1 is ENHRY and CDR2 is SYGVKD. CDR3 nucleotides: TGTGCCATCAGTGACCCGGAACTCAATTGGGGACAGGCCTCCTCTGACACCTTC. Translation gives CAISDPELNWGQASSDTF.

This clonotype showed up many times. As DNA, the CDR3 is TGCGCCAGCAGCAAGGACAGGGCAAACTATGGCTACACCTTC. Residues: CASSKDRANYGYTF. The chain carries TRBV4-1 and TRBJ1-2; 8 bases agree with TRBD1. J gave up 2 bases and V 5 bases, and 4 bases lay outside the gene matches. This CDR3 is built from 14 residues. CDR1 MGHRA and CDR2 YSYEKL come from the germline V gene.

This clonotype was found many times. This rearrangement joins TRBV19 to TRBJ1-1, with no clear D. Germline lookup yields CDR1 LNHDA and CDR2 SQIVND (reference sequence). This CDR3 contains 13 residues. The V gene lost 3 bases and the J gene lost 2 bases, with 7 bases spanning the gap. The CDR3 DNA is TGTGCCAGTAGTATGCAGCCTAACACTGAAGCTTTCTTT. Protein product: CASSMQPNTEAFF.

Ten or more counts support this clonotype. The chain uses TRBV12-3 or TRBV12-4 and TRBJ2-5; no reliable D call. The CDR3 spans 12 residues. The V end was cut by 4 bases, the J end by 6 bases, with 9 bases between. This chain's CDR3 is CASSSFAKTQYF. CDR3 coding DNA: TGTGCCAGCAGTTCCTTCGCGAAGACCCAGTACTTC.

This clonotype was observed at least ten times. This sequence joins TRBV6-6 and TRBJ1-3; D is perhaps TRBD1 (5 bases). The CDR3 sequence is 13 residues long. CDR1 and CDR2 from the germline V gene are MNHNY and SVGAGI (reference sequence). V lost 2 bases and J lost 6, with 8 bases in between. The CDR3 protein is CASSYGASNTIYF. CDR3 DNA sequence: TGTGCCAGCAGTTACGGGGCCTCAAACACCATATATTTT.

The chain carries TRBV20-1 and TRBJ2-5, with D possibly being TRBD1 or TRBD2 (5 bases each). V lost 3 bases and J 1 base, leaving 9 bases between the germline ends. The CDR3 has 13 amino acids. The germline V gene encodes CDR1 DFQATT and CDR2 SNEGSKA (reference sequence). CDR3 loop: CSASRGVQETQYF. The CDR3 DNA reads TGCAGTGCTAGTCGAGGGGTCCAAGAGACCCAGTACTTC.

This clonotype was recorded at least ten times. The chain has TRBV20-1 and TRBJ1-3; D call uncertain. The V end lost 3 bases, the J end lost 9 bases, and 21 bases lay between the germline ends. Germline lookup yields CDR1 DFQATT and CDR2 SNEGSKA (reference sequence). This CDR3 is 15 amino acids long. DNA of the CDR3: TGCAGTGCTAGCCCCACGGAGGGAACCCGGGGCACCATATATTTT. Encoded protein: CSASPTEGTRGTIYF.